One sample yielded the 8 T cell receptor beta chains listed below, sequenced in a study of human T cells and chemical hapten exposure. MiXCR was run by TCRdb on the RACE reads, yielding one entry per CDR3 protein. The sample comprises more than 85,000 distinct CDR3 sequences, roughly a third of which are singletons, and about 2.7% rests with the top ten. Time point denoted: patch test 3, about 24 weeks after DPC sensitization. The treatment is: therapeutic diphenylcyclopropenone sensitization with weekly scalp DPC. The sequenced sample was whole blood, obtained in connection with sensitization to the hapten diphenylcyclopropenone (DPC). The receptors were gathered from a man between 35 and 55 years old with alopecia areata. Some clones in this sample may be carry-over from other donors' samples.

The chain recombines TRBV28 with TRBJ1-1; D is perhaps TRBD1 (6 bases). This CDR3 has 15 residues. Germline CDR1 reads MDHEN; CDR2 reads SYDVKM. The V and J ends lost 5 bases and 2 bases respectively, with 15 bases between them. This CDR3 is CASSPPDSLNTEAFF. Written as DNA, the CDR3 is TGTGCCAGCAGTCCTCCGGACAGTTTAAACACTGAAGCTTTCTTT.

In its sample, this clonotype was seen a few times. V is TRBV14 and J is TRBJ2-3; D unclear. With 0 bases removed from V and 4 bases from J, the gap between germline ends came to 2 bases. The CDR3 loop spans 12 amino acids. Germline V gene sequence: CDR1 SGHDN, CDR2 FVKESK. Here the CDR3 DNA reads TGTGCCAGCAGCCAAGATGCAGATACGCAGTATTTT. Protein: CASSQDADTQYF. Full variable domain (missing parts from reference TRBV14 and TRBJ2-3): EAGVTQFPSHSVIEKGQTVTLRCDPISGHDNLYWYRRVMGKEIKFLLHFVKESKQDESGMPNNRFLAERTGGTYSTLKVQPAELEDSGVYFCASSQDADTQYFGPGTRLTVL.

The rearrangement uses TRBV12-3 or TRBV12-4 and TRBJ2-6; 12 bases agree with TRBD2. The CDR3 is 20 residues long. V trimming: 4 bases; J trimming: 0 bases; junction bases outside the gene matches: 10. As DNA, the CDR3 is TGTGCCAGCAGTTGGACTAGCGGGAAGCTCAATCGCTCTGGGGCCAACGTCCTGACTTTC. Protein product: CASSWTSGKLNRSGANVLTF.

The table lists this clonotype with a few counts. V gene TRBV9 combines with J gene TRBJ2-4; 10 bases agree with TRBD2. After removal of 0 bases from V and 7 bases from J, the junction contained 4 bases not matched to a gene. In germline, CDR1 is SGDLS, CDR2 YYNGEE. CDR3 size: 15 residues. This chain's CDR3 is CASSVGLAGSNIQYF. In DNA, the CDR3 is TGTGCCAGCAGCGTAGGACTAGCGGGCTCTAACATTCAGTACTTC.

This clonotype was observed at least ten times. This sequence joins TRBV11-1 and TRBJ2-6; TRBD1 aligns across 8 bases. The trim removed 6 bases at V and 1 base at J, leaving 5 bases unmatched. This CDR3 has 16 amino acids. The V gene's germline CDR1 is SGHAT and CDR2 FQDESV (reference sequence). The CDR3 sequence: CASSRRQGSGANVLTF. The CDR3 region has the DNA TGTGCCAGCAGTCGAAGACAGGGGTCTGGGGCCAACGTCCTGACTTTC. The variable domain in full, with the rest retrieved from reference TRBV11-1 and TRBJ2-6, is EAEVAQSPRYKITEKSQAVAFWCDPISGHATLYWYRQILGQGPELLVQFQDESVVDDSQLPKDRFSAERLKGVDSTLKIQPAELGDSAMYLCASSRRQGSGANVLTFGAGSRLTVL.

The gene calls are TRBV11-1 and TRBJ2-3, with TRBD2 matching over 11 bases. Germline V gene data show CDR1 as SGHAT and CDR2 as FQDESV (reference sequence). V shed 3 bases and J 3 bases; nucleotides not matched to a gene: 2. The CDR3 consists of 15 residues. Here the CDR3 reads CASSLGLAETDTQYF. The CDR3 DNA sequence: TGTGCCAGCAGCTTGGGACTAGCGGAGACAGATACGCAGTATTTT.

This clonotype was observed a few times. In DNA, the CDR3 is TGCAGTGCTAGCAAGGTTGGTACGAACACTGAAGCTTTCTTT. It specifies CSASKVGTNTEAFF. The rearrangement uses TRBV20-1 and TRBJ1-1; no definite D call. Germline CDR1 is DFQATT and CDR2 is SNEGSKA (reference sequence). This CDR3 region has 14 residues. The V end was cut by 3 bases, the J end by 1 base, with 12 bases between.

The chain is built from TRBV27 and TRBJ2-7; 8 bases are shared with TRBD1. J was trimmed by 3 bases and V by 5 bases; bases with no gene match: 6. CDR3 length: 14 amino acids. Germline-derived CDR1 and CDR2 are MNHEY and SMNVEV (reference sequence). Here the CDR3 DNA reads TGTGCCAGCAGTGCCCGGACAGGGAACTACGAGCAGTACTTC. Translation: CASSARTGNYEQYF.